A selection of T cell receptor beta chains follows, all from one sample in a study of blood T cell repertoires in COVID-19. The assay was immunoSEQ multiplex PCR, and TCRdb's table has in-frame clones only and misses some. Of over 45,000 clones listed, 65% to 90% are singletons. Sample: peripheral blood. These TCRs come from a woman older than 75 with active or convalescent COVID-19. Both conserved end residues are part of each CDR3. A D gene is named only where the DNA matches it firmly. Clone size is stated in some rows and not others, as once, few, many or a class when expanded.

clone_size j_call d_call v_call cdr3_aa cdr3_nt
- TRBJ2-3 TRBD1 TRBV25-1 CASRRDRETDTQYF TGTGCCAGCAGGAGGGACAGGGAAACAGATACGCAGTATTTT
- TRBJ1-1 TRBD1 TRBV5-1 CASSLATGGMGTEAFF TGCGCCAGCAGCTTGGCGACAGGGGGCATGGGTACTGAAGCTTTCTTT
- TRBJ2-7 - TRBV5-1 CASSLLETRSSYEQYF TGCGCCAGCAGCTTGTTAGAGACAAGAAGCTCCTACGAGCAGTACTTC
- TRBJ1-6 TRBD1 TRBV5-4 CASSPLQGADNSPLHF TGTGCCAGCAGCCCTTTACAGGGGGCGGATAATTCACCCCTCCACTTT
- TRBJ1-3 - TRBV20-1 CSARDRNTIYF TGCAGTGCTAGAGATCGGAACACCATATATTTT
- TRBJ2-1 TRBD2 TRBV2 CASSERLAPYGQFF TGTGCCAGCAGTGAACGACTAGCCCCCTACGGGCAGTTCTTC
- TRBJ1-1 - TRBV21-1 CASSKLVACGAFF -
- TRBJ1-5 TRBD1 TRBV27 CASSHTGVNQPQHF TGTGCCAGCAGCCATACAGGGGTCAATCAGCCCCAGCATTTT
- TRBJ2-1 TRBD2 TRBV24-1 CATSARLAGGKFF TGTGCCACCAGTGCCCGACTAGCGGGGGGGAAGTTCTTC
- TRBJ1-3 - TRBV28 CASRSTVEGNTIYF TGTGCCAGCAGGTCGACAGTAGAAGGAAACACCATATATTTT
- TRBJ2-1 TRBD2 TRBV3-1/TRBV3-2 CASSQERGVSNEQFF TGTGCCAGCAGCCAAGAGCGGGGGGTCTCCAATGAGCAGTTCTTC
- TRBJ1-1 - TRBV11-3 CASSLGGGATEAFF TGTGCCAGCAGCTTGGGAGGGGGGGCCACTGAAGCTTTCTTT
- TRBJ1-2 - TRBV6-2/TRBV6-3 CASSYDPKGADYGYTF TGTGCCAGCAGTTACGACCCCAAAGGGGCCGACTATGGCTACACCTTC
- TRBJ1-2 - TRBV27 CASSQYTPTNYGYTF TGTGCCAGCAGTCAATATACACCGACTAACTATGGCTACACCTTC
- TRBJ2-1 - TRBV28 CASSLWRDNEQFF TGTGCCAGCAGTTTATGGCGAGACAATGAGCAGTTCTTC
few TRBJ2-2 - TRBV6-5 CASTTSHTGELFF TGTGCCAGCACGACTAGTCACACCGGGGAGCTGTTTTTT
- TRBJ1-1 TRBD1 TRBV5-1 CASSLVGTGGNTEAFF TGCGCCAGCAGCTTGGTGGGAACAGGGGGCAACACTGAAGCTTTCTTT
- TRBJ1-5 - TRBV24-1 CATSAGGQPQHF TGTGCCACCAGTGCGGGTGGTCAGCCCCAGCATTTT
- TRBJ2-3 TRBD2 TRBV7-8 CASSPARAGTDTQYF TGTGCCAGCAGCCCCGCTCGAGCGGGGACAGATACGCAGTATTTT
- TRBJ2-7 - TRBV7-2 CASSLERSYEQYF TGTGCCAGCAGCTTAGAACGGTCCTACGAGCAGTACTTC
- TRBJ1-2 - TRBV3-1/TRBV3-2 CASSQDQDNYGYTF TGTGCCAGCAGCCAAGATCAGGATAACTATGGCTACACCTTC
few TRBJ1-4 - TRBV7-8 CASSRDRINEKLFF TGTGCCAGCAGCCGAGACAGAATTAATGAAAAACTGTTTTTT